A single sample gave rise to the 13 T cell receptor beta chains below, sequenced in a study of T cell responses to AZD1222 COVID-19 vaccine. Generated by immunoSEQ multiplex PCR, the TCRdb table keeps only in-frame clones and is missing some. This sample has about 68,000 clones, with approximately 80% found just once. The sample consisted of peripheral blood, taken on day 0 of AZD1222 vaccination. These TCRs come from an adult in good health.

The J gene is TRBJ1-5, the V gene TRBV18; possibly TRBD1 for D (5 bases). V was shortened by 3 bases and J by 4 bases, with 19 bases between the two germline ends. Germline V gene lookup returns CDR1 KGHSH and CDR2 LQKENI. The CDR3 length is 17 residues. The CDR3 loop is CASSPASGLRGNQPQHF. CDR3 sequence (DNA): TGTGCCAGCTCACCCGCCTCGGGACTACGGGGAAATCAGCCCCAGCATTTT.

This sequence joins TRBV28 and TRBJ1-6; D gene ambiguous. CDR1 and CDR2 from the germline V gene are MDHEN and SYDVKM. The CDR3 spans 12 residues. V lost 6 bases and J lost 9, with 9 bases in between. CDR3 sequence reads: CASSYGSSPLHF. Written as DNA, the CDR3 is TGTGCCAGCAGCTACGGAAGTTCACCCCTCCACTTT.

The V gene is TRBV25-1, the J gene TRBJ1-2; a weak D match, TRBD1 (5 bases). CDR3 length: 13 residues. V lost 3 bases to trimming and J lost 8 bases, with 13 bases between them. Germline CDR1 and CDR2: MGHDK and SYGVNS. The CDR3, as DNA: TGTGCCAGCAGTGAGGGGGGTTGGGAAGGCTACACCTTC. This gives the protein CASSEGGWEGYTF.

The V call is TRBV6-5, the J call TRBJ1-2, with 9 bases aligning to TRBD1. Unmatched junction bases numbered 5, after V lost 6 bases and J lost 3 bases. Per the germline V gene, CDR1 is MNHEY and CDR2 is SVGAGI. This CDR3 is 14 amino acids long. CDR3 nucleotides: TGTGCCAGCAGAGGGACAGGGCAATACTATGGCTACACCTTC. Protein sequence: CASRGTGQYYGYTF.

The count of this clone is one. The V call is TRBV18, the J call TRBJ1-2; TRBD1 matches at 7 bases. J gave up 1 base and V 6 bases, and 5 bases lay outside the gene matches. Germline values: CDR1 KGHSH, CDR2 LQKENI. The length of the CDR3 is 14 residues. CDR3 sequence reads: CASSHRGINYGYTF. CDR3 DNA: TGTGCCAGCTCCCACAGGGGCATTAACTATGGCTACACCTTC. The full variable domain, rest sourced from reference TRBV18 and TRBJ1-2, is NAGVMQNPRHLVRRRGQEARLRCSPMKGHSHVYWYRQLPEEGLKFMVYLQKENIIDESGMPKERFSAEFPKEGPSILRIQQVVRGDSAAYFCASSHRGINYGYTFGSGTRLTVV.

There are a few counts of this clone. Other DNA sequences in this specimen translate into the identical CDR3. The V gene is TRBV12-3 or TRBV12-4, the J gene TRBJ1-1; D remains ambiguous. CDR3 size: 13 residues. V lost 2 bases to trimming and J lost 0 bases, with 4 bases between them. In DNA form, the CDR3 reads TGTGCCAGCAGTTTAAGGGTGAACACTGAAGCTTTCTTT. Its protein is CASSLRVNTEAFF.

V gene TRBV3-1 (or the pseudogene TRBV3-2) combines with J gene TRBJ1-3; no clear D gene. Germline CDR1 LGHDT, CDR2 YNNKEL (reference sequence). V lost 1 base and J lost 0, with 7 bases in between. This CDR3 spans 15 amino acids. DNA of the CDR3: TGTGCCAGCAGCCAAGTTCAAGCCTCTGGAAACACCATATATTTT. As protein: CASSQVQASGNTIYF.

As concerns this clone: The identical CDR3 is also encoded by other nucleotide sequences in the sample. The rearrangement uses TRBV18 and TRBJ1-2; D call uncertain. V gave up 2 bases and J gave up 2 bases, with 6 bases separating them. Germline-derived CDR1 and CDR2 are KGHSH and LQKENI. The CDR3 has 13 residues. The CDR3 loop reads CASSPGQNYGYTF. Written as DNA, the CDR3 is TGTGCCAGCTCACCAGGGCAGAACTATGGCTACACCTTC.

By proportion, this clone is medium-sized (0.01 to 0.1%). The rearrangement joins TRBV24-1 to TRBJ2-2; TRBD1 matches 9 bases. Looked up from germline, CDR1 is KGHDR and CDR2 is SFDVKD. This CDR3 has 15 residues. V shed 3 bases and J 5 bases; nucleotides not matched to a gene: 3. The CDR3 is CATSDGDRDTGELFF. As DNA, the CDR3 is TGTGCCACCAGTGATGGGGACAGGGATACCGGGGAGCTGTTTTTT.

The chain has TRBV12-3 or TRBV12-4 and TRBJ2-1; no reliable D call. V shed 3 bases and J shed 4 bases, with 7 bases lying between them. CDR3 length: 13 residues. The chain's CDR3 is CASSFYGYNEQFF. CDR3 DNA: TGTGCCAGCAGTTTTTACGGATACAATGAGCAGTTCTTC.

This clone was counted a single time. This chain connects TRBV6-1 to TRBJ2-1, with 11 bases matching TRBD2. Germline values: CDR1 MNHNS, CDR2 SASEGT. The V and J ends lost 1 base and 9 bases, in that order; junction bases with no gene match: 5. The CDR3 is 15 amino acids. The CDR3 nucleotides read TGTGCCAGCAGTGAAGGGGCTAGCGGGGGGTTTGAGCAGTTCTTC. This codes for CASSEGASGGFEQFF.

This clone was seen a single time. The J gene is TRBJ2-3, the V gene TRBV7-6; the D is unclear. The germline CDR1 and CDR2 sequences are SGHVS and FNYEAQ. V was clipped by 1 base and J by 4 bases, with 15 bases between them. The CDR3 loop spans 16 amino acids. CDR3 loop: CASSLVGSFSADTQYF. Written as DNA, the CDR3 is TGTGCCAGCAGCTTAGTAGGCTCTTTCTCCGCAGATACGCAGTATTTT.

The genes are TRBV5-4 and TRBJ1-2; weak D call: TRBD1 (6 bases). The CDR3 loop spans 17 amino acids. Germline-derived CDR1 and CDR2 are SGHNT and YYREEE (reference sequence). Trimming took off 0 bases at V and 8 bases at J, with 23 bases between the two ends. CDR3: CASSLVGNTGSASGYTF. CDR3 DNA: TGTGCCAGCAGCTTGGTGGGGAATACAGGGAGCGCATCGGGCTACACCTTC.